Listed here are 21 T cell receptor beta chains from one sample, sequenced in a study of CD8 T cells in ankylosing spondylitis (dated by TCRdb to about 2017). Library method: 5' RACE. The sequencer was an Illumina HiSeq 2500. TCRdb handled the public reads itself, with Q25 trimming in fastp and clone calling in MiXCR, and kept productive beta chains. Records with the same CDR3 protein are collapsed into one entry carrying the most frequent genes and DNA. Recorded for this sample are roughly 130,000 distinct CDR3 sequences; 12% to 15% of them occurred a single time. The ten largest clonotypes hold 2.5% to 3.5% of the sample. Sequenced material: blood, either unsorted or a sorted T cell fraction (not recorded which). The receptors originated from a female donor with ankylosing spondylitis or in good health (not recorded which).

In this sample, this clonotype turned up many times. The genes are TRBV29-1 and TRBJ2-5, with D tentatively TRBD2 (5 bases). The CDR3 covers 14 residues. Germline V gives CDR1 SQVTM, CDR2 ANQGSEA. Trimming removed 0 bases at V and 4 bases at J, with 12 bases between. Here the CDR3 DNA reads TGCAGCGTTGAAGATCGAGGGAGACGAGAGACCCAGTACTTC. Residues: CSVEDRGRRETQYF. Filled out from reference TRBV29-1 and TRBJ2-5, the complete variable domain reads SAVISQKPSRDICQRGTSLTIQCQVDSQVTMMFWYRQQPGQSLTLIATANQGSEATYESGFVIDKFPISRPNLTFSTLTVSNMSPEDSSIYLCSVEDRGRRETQYFGPGTRLLVL.

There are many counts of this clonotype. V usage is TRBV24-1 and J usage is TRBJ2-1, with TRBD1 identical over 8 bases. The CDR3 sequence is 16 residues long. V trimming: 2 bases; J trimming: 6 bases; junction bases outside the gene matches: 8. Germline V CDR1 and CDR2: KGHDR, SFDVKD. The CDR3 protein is CATSDSPGGVSNEQFF. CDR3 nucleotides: TGTGCCACCAGTGATTCACCAGGGGGCGTAAGCAATGAGCAGTTCTTC.

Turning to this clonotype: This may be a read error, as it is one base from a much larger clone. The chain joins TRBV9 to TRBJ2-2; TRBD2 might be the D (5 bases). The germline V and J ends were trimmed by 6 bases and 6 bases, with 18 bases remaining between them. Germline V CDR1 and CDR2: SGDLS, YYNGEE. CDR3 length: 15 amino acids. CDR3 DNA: TGTGCCAGCACCGTCCTTTCCCGTAGCGCCGGGGAGCTGTTTTTT. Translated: CASTVLSRSAGELFF.

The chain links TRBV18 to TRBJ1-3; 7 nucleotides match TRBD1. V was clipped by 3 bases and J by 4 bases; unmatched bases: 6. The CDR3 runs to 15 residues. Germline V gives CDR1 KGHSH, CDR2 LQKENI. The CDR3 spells CASSPTGLAGNTIYF. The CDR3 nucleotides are TGTGCCAGCTCACCGACAGGGTTGGCGGGAAACACCATATATTTT.

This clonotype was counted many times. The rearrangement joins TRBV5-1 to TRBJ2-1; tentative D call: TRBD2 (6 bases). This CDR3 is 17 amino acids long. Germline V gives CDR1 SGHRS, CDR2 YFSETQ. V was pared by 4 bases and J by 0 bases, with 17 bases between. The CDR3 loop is CASSPPRGTRSYNEQFF. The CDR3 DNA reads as TGCGCCAGCAGCCCACCTCGCGGGACCCGCTCCTACAATGAGCAGTTCTTC.

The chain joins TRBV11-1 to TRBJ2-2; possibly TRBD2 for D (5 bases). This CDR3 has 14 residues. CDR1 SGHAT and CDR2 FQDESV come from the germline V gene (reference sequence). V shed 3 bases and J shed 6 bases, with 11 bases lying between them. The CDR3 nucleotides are TGTGCCAGCAGCTTCGAGGCGGGCCCCGGGGAGCTGTTTTTT. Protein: CASSFEAGPGELFF.

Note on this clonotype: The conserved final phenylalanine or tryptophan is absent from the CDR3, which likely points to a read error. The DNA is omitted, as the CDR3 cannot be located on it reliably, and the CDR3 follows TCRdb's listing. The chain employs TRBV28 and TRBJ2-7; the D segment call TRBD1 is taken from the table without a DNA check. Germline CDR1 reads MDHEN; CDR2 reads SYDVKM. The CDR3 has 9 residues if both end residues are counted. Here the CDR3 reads CASSRYRAS.

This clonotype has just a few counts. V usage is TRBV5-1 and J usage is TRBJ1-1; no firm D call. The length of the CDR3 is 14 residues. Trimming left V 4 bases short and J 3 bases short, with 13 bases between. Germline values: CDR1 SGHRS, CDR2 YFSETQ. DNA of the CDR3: TGCGCCAGCAGCATCGAGGACGGAGACACTGAAGCTTTCTTT. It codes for CASSIEDGDTEAFF.

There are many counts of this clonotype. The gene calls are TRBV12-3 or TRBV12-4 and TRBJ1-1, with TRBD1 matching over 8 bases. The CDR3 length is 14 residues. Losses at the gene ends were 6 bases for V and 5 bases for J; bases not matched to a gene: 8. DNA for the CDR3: TGTGCCAGCAGGAACGGACAGGGTGGAACTGAAGCTTTCTTT. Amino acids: CASRNGQGGTEAFF.

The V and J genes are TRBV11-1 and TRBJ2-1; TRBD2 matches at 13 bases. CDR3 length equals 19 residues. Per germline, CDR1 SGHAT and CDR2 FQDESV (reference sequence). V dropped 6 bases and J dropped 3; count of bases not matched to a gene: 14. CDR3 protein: CASSPGTSGVLPGYNEQFF. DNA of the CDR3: TGTGCCAGCAGTCCCGGGACTAGCGGGGTCCTTCCGGGCTACAATGAGCAGTTCTTC. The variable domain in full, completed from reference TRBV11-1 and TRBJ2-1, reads EAEVAQSPRYKITEKSQAVAFWCDPISGHATLYWYRQILGQGPELLVQFQDESVVDDSQLPKDRFSAERLKGVDSTLKIQPAELGDSAMYLCASSPGTSGVLPGYNEQFFGPGTRLTVL.

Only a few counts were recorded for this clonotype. The CDR3 spells CASSLGRRDQETQYF. The CDR3 bases are TGTGCCAGCAGCTTAGGCCGGAGGGACCAAGAGACCCAGTACTTC. The V call is TRBV11-2, the J call TRBJ2-5; D perhaps matches TRBD2 (6 bases). This CDR3 comprises 15 residues. Germline CDR1 reads SGHAT; CDR2 reads FQNNGV. V lost 1 base and J lost 0, with 9 bases in between.

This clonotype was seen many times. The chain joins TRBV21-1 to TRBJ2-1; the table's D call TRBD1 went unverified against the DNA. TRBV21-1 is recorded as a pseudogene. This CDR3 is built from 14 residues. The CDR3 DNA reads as TGTGCCAGCGCCACCGGGGCGAGATACAATGAGCAGTTCTTC. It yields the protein CASATGARYNEQFF.

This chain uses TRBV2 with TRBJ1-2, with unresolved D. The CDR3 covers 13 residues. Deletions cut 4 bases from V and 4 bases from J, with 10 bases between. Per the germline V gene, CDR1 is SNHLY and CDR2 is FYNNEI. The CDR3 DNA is TGTGCCAGCAGTGGGCCCCCGTCCTATGGCTACACCTTC. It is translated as CASSGPPSYGYTF.

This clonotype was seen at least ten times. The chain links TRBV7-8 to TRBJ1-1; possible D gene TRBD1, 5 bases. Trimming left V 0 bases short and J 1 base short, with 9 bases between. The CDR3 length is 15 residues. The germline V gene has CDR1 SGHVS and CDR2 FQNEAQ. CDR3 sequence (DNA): TGTGCCAGCAGCTTAGCGGGCAGGGCGAACACTGAAGCTTTCTTT. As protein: CASSLAGRANTEAFF. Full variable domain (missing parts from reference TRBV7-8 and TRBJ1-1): GAGVSQSPRYKVAKRGQDVALRCDPISGHVSLFWYQQALGQGPEFLTYFQNEAQLDKSGLPSDRFFAERPEGSVSTLKIQRTQQEDSAVYLCASSLAGRANTEAFFGQGTRLTVV.

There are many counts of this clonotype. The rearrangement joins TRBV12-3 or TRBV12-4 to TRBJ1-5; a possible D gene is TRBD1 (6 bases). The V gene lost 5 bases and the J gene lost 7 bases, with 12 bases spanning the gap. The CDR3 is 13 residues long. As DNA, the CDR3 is TGTGCCAGCAGTAACAGGGAGGGCCAGCCCCAGCATTTT. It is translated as CASSNREGQPQHF.

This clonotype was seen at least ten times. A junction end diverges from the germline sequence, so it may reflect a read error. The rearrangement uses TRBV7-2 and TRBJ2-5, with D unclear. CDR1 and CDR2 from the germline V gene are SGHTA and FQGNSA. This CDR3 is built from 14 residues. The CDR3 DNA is TGTGCCAGCAGCCCCCTCACCTTCCAAGAGAGCCAGTACTTC. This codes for CASSPLTFQESQYF.

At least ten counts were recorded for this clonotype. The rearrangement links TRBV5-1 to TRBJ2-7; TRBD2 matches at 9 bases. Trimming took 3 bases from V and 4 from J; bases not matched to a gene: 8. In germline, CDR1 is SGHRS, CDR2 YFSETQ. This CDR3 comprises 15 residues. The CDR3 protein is CASSSSPGLAYEQYF. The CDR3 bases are TGCGCCAGCAGCTCATCTCCGGGACTAGCTTACGAGCAGTACTTC.

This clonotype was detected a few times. The CDR3 nucleotides read TGCAGTGCTAGTTGGGACCGGGACAGCCGAACTGGGACTGAAGCTTTCTTT. This translates into CSASWDRDSRTGTEAFF. The chain links TRBV20-1 to TRBJ1-1; 7 bases align to TRBD1. CDR1 DFQATT and CDR2 SNEGSKA come from the germline V gene (reference sequence). V was pared by 3 bases and J by 5 bases, with 18 bases of the junction left unmatched. The CDR3 extends over 17 amino acids.

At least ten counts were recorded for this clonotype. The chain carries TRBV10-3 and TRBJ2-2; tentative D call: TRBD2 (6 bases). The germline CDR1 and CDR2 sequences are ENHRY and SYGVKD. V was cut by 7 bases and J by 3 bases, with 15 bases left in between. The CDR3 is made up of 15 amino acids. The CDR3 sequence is CAITPGLQDTGELFF. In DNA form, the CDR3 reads TGTGCCATCACTCCGGGACTGCAGGACACCGGGGAGCTGTTTTTT.

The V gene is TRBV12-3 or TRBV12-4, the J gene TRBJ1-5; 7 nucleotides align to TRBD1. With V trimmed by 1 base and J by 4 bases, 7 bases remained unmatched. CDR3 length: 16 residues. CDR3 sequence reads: CASSLGGTGANQPQHF. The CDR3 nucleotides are TGTGCCAGCAGTTTAGGTGGAACAGGGGCTAATCAGCCCCAGCATTTT.

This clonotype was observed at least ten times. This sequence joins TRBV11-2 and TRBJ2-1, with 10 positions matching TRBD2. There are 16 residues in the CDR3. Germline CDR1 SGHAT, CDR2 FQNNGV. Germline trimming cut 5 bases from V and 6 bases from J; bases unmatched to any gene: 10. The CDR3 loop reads CASSPGLWTSGNEQFF. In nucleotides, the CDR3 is TGTGCCAGCAGCCCGGGTTTATGGACTAGCGGCAATGAGCAGTTCTTC. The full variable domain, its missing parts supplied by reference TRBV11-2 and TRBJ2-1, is EAGVAQSPRYKIIEKRQSVAFWCNPISGHATLYWYQQILGQGPKLLIQFQNNGVVDDSQLPKDRFSAERLKGVDSTLKIQPAKLEDSAVYLCASSPGLWTSGNEQFFGPGTRLTVL.